This paragraph reports one T cell receptor (beta chain). V was pared by 5 bases and J by 5 bases, with 6 bases of the junction left unmatched. The CDR3 is 15 amino acids. Germline-derived CDR1 and CDR2 are MGHRA and YSYEKL. The entry originates in a study of OX40 agonist ivuxolimab in advanced cancers. Only in-frame clones appear in the TCRdb table, and some are missing; sequencing was by immunoSEQ multiplex PCR. This sample carries 84,000 or so clones, around nine tenths of them seen once, and the ten largest clones take about 0.45%. Systemic immunosuppression or a history of autoimmune disease excluded patients. The investigators sampled blood at baseline, at cycle 4 day 1, and at cycle 7 day 1.

The sample was CD4+ or CD8+ T cells sorted from blood, taken in a trial of the OX40 agonist ivuxolimab. The source of this sequence is an adult with an advanced solid tumor such as melanoma, head and neck, liver or kidney cancer. This sequence joins TRBV4-1 and TRBJ2-5; 12 bases are shared with TRBD2. CDR3 protein: CASSASGGAEETQYF. CDR3 sequence (DNA): TGCGCCAGCAGCGCTAGCGGGGGGGCCGAGGAGACCCAGTACTTC.